The clone carrying this T cell receptor beta chain was seen once. Original processing methods: Amplified reference gene primers provided the basis for estimating nucleated cell counts. The table came from immunoSEQ multiplex PCR; TCRdb's copy has only in-frame clones and leaves some out. D and trimming come from the DNA, and the V and J calls and clone size come from that table. The profile shows hundreds of thousands of clones, just under 90% of them singletons. CDR3 length equals 16 residues. Germline-derived CDR1 and CDR2 are SGHTA and FQGTGA. Trimming removed 0 bases at V and 3 bases at J, with 12 bases between. These data are taken from a study of blood T cell repertoires in COVID-19. At the level of the study: Donors in the United States, Italy and Spain gave samples during acute or convalescent COVID-19. T cells, B-cell-depleted T cells, or PBMCs provided the cDNA or gDNA that served as material.

The V gene is TRBV7-3, the J gene TRBJ2-1; D is possibly TRBD2 (6 bases). Sequencing was done on a sample of peripheral blood. The TCR sequence derives from a woman between 18 and 29 years old with acute or convalescent COVID-19. The CDR3 nucleotides read TGTGCCAGCAGCTTAACGTTCTTTAGCGGCTACAATGAGCAGTTCTTC. Protein sequence: CASSLTFFSGYNEQFF.